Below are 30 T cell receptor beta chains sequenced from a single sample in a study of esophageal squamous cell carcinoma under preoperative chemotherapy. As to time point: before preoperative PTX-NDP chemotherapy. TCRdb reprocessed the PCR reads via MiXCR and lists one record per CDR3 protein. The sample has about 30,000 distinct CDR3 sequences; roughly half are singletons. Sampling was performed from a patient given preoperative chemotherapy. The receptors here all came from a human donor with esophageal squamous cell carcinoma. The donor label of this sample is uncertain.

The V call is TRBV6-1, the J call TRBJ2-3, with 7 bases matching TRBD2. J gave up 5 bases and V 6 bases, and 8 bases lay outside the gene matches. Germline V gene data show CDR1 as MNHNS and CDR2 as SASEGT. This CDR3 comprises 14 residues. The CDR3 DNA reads TGTGCCAGCAGAGCGGGACTCGGAGAAGATACGCAGTATTTT. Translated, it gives CASRAGLGEDTQYF.

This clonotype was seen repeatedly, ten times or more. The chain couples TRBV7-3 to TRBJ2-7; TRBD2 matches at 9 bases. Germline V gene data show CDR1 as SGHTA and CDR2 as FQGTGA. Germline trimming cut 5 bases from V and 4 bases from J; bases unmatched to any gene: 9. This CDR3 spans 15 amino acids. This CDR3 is CASSLDSGSGYEQYF. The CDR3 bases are TGTGCCAGCAGCCTAGATAGCGGGAGCGGGTACGAGCAGTACTTC.

Written as DNA, the CDR3 is TGTGCCAGCAGCTTACTCAGGGTTGGGGCCAACGTCCTGACTTTC. It encodes CASSLLRVGANVLTF. The chain has TRBV11-1 and TRBJ2-6, with D perhaps matching TRBD1 (5 bases). Germline-derived CDR1 and CDR2 are SGHAT and FQDESV (reference sequence). The CDR3 extends over 15 amino acids. The V end lost 2 bases, the J end lost 3 bases, and 8 bases lay between the germline ends. The full variable domain, rest sourced from reference TRBV11-1 and TRBJ2-6, is EAEVAQSPRYKITEKSQAVAFWCDPISGHATLYWYRQILGQGPELLVQFQDESVVDDSQLPKDRFSAERLKGVDSTLKIQPAELGDSAMYLCASSLLRVGANVLTFGAGSRLTVL.

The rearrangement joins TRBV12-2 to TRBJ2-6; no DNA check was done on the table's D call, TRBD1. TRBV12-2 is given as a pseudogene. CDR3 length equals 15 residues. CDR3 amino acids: CASGAASAGAYVLNF. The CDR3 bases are TGTGCAAGCGGGGCCGCCAGTGCGGGCGCCTACGTCCTGAATTTC.

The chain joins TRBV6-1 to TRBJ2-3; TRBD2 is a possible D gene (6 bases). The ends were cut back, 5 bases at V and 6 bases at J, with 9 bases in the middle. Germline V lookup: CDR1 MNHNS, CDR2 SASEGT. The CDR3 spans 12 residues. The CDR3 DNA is TGTGCCAGCAGTAAGGAGGGGGATACGCAGTATTTT. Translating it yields CASSKEGDTQYF.

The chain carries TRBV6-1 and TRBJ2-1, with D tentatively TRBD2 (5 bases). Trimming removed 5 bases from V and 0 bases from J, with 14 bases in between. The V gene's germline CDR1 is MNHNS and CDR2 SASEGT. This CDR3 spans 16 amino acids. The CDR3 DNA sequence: TGTGCCAGCAGTAGGCAAGCGGAAAGCTCCTACAATGAGCAGTTCTTC. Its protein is CASSRQAESSYNEQFF.

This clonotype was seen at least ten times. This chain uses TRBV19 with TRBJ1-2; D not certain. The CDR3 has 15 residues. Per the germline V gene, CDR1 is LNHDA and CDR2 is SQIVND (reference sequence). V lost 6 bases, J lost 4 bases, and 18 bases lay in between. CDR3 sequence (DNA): TGTGCCAGTAGCCCCTCAGCCGGAGACCTCTATGGCTACACCTTC. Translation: CASSPSAGDLYGYTF.

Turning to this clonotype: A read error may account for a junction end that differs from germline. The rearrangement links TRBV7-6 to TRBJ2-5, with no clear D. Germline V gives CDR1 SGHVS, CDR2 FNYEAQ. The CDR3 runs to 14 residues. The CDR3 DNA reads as TGTGCCAGCAGCTTAGGGACCGCGCAAACGTCCCGACTCTTC. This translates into CASSLGTAQTSRLF.

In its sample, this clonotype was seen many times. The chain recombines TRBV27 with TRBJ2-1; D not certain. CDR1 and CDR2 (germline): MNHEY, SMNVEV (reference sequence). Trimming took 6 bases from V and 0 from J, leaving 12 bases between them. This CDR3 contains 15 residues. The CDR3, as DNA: TGTGCCAGCAGGCCGGCTCAGAGCTCCTACAATGAGCAGTTCTTC. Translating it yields CASRPAQSSYNEQFF.

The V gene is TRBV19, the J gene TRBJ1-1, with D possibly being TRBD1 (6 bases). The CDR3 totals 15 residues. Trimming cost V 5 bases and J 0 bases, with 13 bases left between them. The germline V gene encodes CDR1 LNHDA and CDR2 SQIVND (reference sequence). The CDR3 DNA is TGTGCCAGTAGTCCTGCCGGGACAATGAACACTGAAGCTTTCTTT. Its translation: CASSPAGTMNTEAFF. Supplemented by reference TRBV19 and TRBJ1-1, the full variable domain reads DGGITQSPKYLFRKEGQNVTLSCEQNLNHDAMYWYRQDPGQGLRLIYYSQIVNDFQKGDIAEGYSVSREKKESFPLTVTSAQKNPTAFYLCASSPAGTMNTEAFFGQGTRLTVV.

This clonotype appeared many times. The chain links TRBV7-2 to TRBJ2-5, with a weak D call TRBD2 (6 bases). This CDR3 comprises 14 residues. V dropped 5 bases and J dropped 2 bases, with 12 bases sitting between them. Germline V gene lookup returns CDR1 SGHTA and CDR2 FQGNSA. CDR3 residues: CASSLGTFQETQYF. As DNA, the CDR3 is TGTGCCAGCAGCCTTGGGACTTTTCAAGAGACCCAGTACTTC.

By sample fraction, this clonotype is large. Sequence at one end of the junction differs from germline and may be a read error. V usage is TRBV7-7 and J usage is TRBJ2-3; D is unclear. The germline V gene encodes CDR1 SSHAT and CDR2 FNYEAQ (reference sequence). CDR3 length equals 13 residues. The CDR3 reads CASSLGSTDTQYF. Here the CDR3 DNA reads TGTGCTAGCAGCTTAGGGAGCACAGATACGCAGTATTTT.

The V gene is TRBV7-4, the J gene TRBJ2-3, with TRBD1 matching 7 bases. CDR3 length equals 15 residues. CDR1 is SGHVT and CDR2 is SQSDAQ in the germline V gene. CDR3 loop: CVRSRQAVSTGAQYF. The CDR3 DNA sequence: TGTGTCCGCAGCCGGCAGGCTGTGAGCACAGGGGCGCAGTATTTT.

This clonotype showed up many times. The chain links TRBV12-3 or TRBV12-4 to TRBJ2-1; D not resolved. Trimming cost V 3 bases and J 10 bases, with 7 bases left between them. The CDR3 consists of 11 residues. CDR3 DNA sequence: TGTGCCAGCAGTTTCGGTGGGGAGCAGTTCTTC. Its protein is CASSFGGEQFF.

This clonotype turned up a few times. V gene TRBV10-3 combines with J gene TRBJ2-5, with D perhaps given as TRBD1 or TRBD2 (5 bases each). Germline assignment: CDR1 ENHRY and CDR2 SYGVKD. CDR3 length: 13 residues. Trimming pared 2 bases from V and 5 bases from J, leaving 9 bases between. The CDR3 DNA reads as TGTGCCATCAGTGAGGGGGGATCGGAGACCCAGTACTTC. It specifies CAISEGGSETQYF.

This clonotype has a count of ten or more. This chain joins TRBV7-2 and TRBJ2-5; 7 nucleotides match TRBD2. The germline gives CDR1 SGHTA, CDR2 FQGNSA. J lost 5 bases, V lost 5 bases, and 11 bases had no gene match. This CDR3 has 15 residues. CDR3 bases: TGTGCCAGCAGCGGGCGGGAGCGGGAAGGTGAGACCCAGTACTTC. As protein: CASSGREREGETQYF.

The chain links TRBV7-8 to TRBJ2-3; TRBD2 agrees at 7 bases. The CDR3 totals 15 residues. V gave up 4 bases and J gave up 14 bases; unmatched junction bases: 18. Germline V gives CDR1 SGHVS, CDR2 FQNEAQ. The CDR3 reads CASSSGGASTGKLYF. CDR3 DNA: TGTGCCAGCAGCTCGGGGGGTGCCAGCACCGGTAAGCTGTATTTT.

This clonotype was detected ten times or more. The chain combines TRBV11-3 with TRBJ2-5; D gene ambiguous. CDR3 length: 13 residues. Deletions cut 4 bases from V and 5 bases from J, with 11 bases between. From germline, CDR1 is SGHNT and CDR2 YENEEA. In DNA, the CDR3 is TGTGCCAGCAGCTGGGCGGATGGGGAGACCCAGTACTTC. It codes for CASSWADGETQYF.

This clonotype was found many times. The CDR3 nucleotides are TGTGCCAGCAGTTTCCGCAATGAGCAGTTCTTC. Translation: CASSFRNEQFF. The chain uses TRBV27 and TRBJ2-1; no clear D. Trimming took off 3 bases at V and 6 bases at J, with 3 bases between the two ends. CDR3 length: 11 amino acids. Per the germline V gene, CDR1 is MNHEY and CDR2 is SMNVEV (reference sequence).

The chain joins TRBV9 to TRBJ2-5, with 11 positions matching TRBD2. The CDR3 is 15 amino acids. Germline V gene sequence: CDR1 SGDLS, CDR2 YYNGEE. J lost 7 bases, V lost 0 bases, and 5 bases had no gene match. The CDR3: CASSVETSGSGTQYF. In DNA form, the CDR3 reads TGTGCCAGCAGCGTAGAAACTAGCGGGAGTGGGACCCAGTACTTC.

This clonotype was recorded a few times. In nucleotides, the CDR3 is TGTGCCAGCAGCTTGAGGGGGCCTAGCGGGACGGGCGAGCAGTACTTC. As protein: CASSLRGPSGTGEQYF. The rearrangement uses TRBV7-9 and TRBJ2-5, with 9 bases matching TRBD2. The J call may be wrong; the DNA end is better matched by TRBJ2-7. The CDR3 runs to 16 residues. Germline values: CDR1 SEHNR, CDR2 FQNEAQ (reference sequence).

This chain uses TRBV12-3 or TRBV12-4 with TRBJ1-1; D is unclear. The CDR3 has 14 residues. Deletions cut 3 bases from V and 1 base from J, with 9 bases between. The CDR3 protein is CASSFRWTNTEAFF. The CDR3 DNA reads TGTGCCAGCAGTTTCAGGTGGACGAACACTGAAGCTTTCTTT.

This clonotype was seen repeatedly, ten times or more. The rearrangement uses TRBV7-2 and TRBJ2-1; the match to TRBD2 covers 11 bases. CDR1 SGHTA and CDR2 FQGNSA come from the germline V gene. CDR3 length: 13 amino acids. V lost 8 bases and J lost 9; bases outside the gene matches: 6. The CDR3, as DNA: TGTGCCAGCCTTCTAGCGGGAGGAGGTGAGCAGTTCTTC. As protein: CASLLAGGGEQFF.

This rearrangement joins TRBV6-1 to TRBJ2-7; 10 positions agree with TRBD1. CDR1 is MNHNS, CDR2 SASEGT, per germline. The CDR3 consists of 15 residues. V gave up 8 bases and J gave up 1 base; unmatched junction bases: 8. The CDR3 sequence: CASLGGQGGSYEQYF. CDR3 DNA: TGTGCCAGCTTGGGCGGACAGGGGGGTTCCTACGAGCAGTACTTC.

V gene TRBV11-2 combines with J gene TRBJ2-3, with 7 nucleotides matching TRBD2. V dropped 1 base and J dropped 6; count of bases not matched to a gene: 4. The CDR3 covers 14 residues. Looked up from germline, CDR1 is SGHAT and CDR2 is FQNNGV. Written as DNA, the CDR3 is TGTGCCAGCAGCTTAGGACTAGCTACGGATACGCAGTATTTT. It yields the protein CASSLGLATDTQYF.

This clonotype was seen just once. The CDR3 nucleotides read TGTGCCAGCAGCTTAGACCTGCGGGACACAGACACGCAGTACTTC. This encodes CASSLDLRDTDTQYF. The chain has TRBV7-8 and TRBJ2-4, with D perhaps assigned TRBD1 or TRBD2 (6 bases each). The ends were cut back, 1 base at V and 13 bases at J, with 20 bases in the middle. Germline CDR1 and CDR2: SGHVS and FQNEAQ. The CDR3 contains 15 residues.

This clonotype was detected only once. This CDR3 reads CASNLGTRVGYTF. The CDR3 DNA follows: TGTGCCAGCAACCTCGGGACGCGGGTTGGCTACACCTTC. The rearrangement joins TRBV7-2 to TRBJ1-2; a weak D match, TRBD1 (5 bases). Germline V gene lookup returns CDR1 SGHTA and CDR2 FQGNSA. V lost 7 bases, J lost 7 bases, and 16 bases lay in between. This CDR3 is built from 13 residues.

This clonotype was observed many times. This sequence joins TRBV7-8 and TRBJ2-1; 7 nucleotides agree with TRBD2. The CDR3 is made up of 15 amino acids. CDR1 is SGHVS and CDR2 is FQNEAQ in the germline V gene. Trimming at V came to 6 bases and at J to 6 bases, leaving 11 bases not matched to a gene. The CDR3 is CASSPRLASINEQFF. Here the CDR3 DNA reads TGTGCCAGCAGTCCAAGACTAGCCTCCATCAATGAGCAGTTCTTC.

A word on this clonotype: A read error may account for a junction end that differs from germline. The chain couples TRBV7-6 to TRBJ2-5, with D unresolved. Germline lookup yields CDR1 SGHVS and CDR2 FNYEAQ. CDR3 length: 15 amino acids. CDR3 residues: CAARPGRGGQKTQYF. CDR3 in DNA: TGTGCCGCCAGGCCTGGGCGCGGTGGCCAAAAGACCCAGTACTTC.

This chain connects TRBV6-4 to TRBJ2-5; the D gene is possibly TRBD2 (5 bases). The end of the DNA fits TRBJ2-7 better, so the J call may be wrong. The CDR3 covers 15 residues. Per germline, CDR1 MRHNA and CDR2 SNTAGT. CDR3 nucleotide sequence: TGTGCCAGCAGGGCCCGAAGGGAGTGGGCCTACGAGCAGTACTTC. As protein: CASRARREWAYEQYF.